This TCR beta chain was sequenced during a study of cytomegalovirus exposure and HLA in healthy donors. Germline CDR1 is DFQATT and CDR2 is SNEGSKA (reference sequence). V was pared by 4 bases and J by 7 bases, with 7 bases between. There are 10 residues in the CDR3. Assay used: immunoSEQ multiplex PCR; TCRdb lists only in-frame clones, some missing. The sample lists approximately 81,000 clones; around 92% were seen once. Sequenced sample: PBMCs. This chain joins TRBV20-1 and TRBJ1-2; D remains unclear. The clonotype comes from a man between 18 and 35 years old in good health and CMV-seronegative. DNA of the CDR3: TGCAGTGCTACTCAGGTTGGCTACACCTTC. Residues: CSATQVGYTF.